This TCR beta chain was recorded in a study of a mutant IDH1 vaccine in newly diagnosed glioma. Study as a whole: Earlier treatment was radiotherapy, temozolomide, or both, with most getting both. The study's findings and limits: Apparently unrelated to pseudoprogression were changes in the top peripheral T cell clonotypes.

Sample time point: week 35, safety follow-up. The content of each vaccine dose was 300 ug of mutant IDH1 20-mer peptide, and topical imiquimod accompanied it. Patients came in for eight vaccinations, in weeks 1, 3, 5, 7, 11, 15, 19 and 23. V was clipped by 8 bases and J by 5 bases; unmatched bases: 14. This CDR3 contains 15 residues. From germline, CDR1 is ENHRY and CDR2 SYGVKD. The table came from immunoSEQ multiplex PCR; TCRdb's copy has only in-frame clones and leaves some out. This table holds around 32,000 clones, roughly 77% found once. About this clone itself: Its matching antigen is unknown.

The sample consisted of PBMCs, taken from a glioma patient whose treatment included an IDH1 peptide vaccine. The source of this sequence is a man in his forties with glioma. Some clones in this sample may be carry-over from other donors' samples. The J gene is TRBJ2-7, the V gene TRBV10-3; 8 bases are a match to TRBD1. CDR3 loop: CAIGGGQGPSHEQYF. Here the CDR3 DNA reads TGTGCCATCGGGGGTGGACAGGGACCTTCCCACGAGCAGTACTTC.